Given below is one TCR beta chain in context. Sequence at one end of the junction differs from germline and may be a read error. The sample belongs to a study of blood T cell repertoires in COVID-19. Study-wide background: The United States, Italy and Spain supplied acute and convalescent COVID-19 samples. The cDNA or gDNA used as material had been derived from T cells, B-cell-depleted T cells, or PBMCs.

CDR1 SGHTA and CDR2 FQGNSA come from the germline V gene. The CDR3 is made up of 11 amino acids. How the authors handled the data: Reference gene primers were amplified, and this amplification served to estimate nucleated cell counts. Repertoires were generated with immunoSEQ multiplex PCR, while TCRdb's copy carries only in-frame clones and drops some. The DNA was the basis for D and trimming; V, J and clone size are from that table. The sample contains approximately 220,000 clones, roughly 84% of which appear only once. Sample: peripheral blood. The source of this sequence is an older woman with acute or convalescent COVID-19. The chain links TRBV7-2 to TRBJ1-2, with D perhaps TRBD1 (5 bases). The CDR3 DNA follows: TGTGCCAGCAGCTTGGGGACTGGCCACACCTTC. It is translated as CASSLGTGHTF.